This T cell receptor (beta chain) was documented in a study of regulatory T cells in long-lasting Graves disease. Construction of the TCR beta libraries employed iRepertoire HTBI primers in conjunction with Arm-PCR of CDR3 regions. Methods used by the authors: In the combined samples, roughly 60 TRBV and approximately 15 TRBJ segments were identified. TCRdb ran MiXCR on the multiplex PCR reads and lists one entry per CDR3 protein. In this record, the V and J calls reflect TCRdb's handling and not the investigators' own analysis. The sample contains approximately 540,000 distinct CDR3 sequences, approximately 12% of which appear only once. The CDR3 runs to 13 residues. Looked up from germline, CDR1 is DFQATT and CDR2 is SNEGSKA (reference sequence). The ends were cut back, 0 bases at V and 2 bases at J, with 8 bases in the middle. Described time point: newly diagnosed GD, antithyroid drugs for less than 3 months. There was RNA extracted from PBMCs, and the TCR library was made from it.

This clonotype was recorded at least ten times. The data also belong to a second study, concerning T cells in Graves' hyperthyroidism and ophthalmopathy.

Sequenced here: peripheral blood mononuclear cells (PBMCs), sampled at new diagnosis, from a patient treated with antithyroid drugs. This clonotype was obtained from a woman under 40 with Graves disease. The V gene is TRBV20-1, the J gene TRBJ2-7; no clear D gene. The DNA of the CDR3 is TGCAGTGCTAGAGATGACGGCACCTACGAGCAGTACTTC. Amino acids: CSARDDGTYEQYF.